This T cell receptor (beta chain) was retrieved from a study of metastatic and nonmetastatic thyroid tumors. Study context: It was across blood and tumor or nodule tissue from malignant and benign thyroid patients that repertoires were compared. Study outcomes and limitations: It was reported that TCR beta diversity was significantly higher in malignant thyroid tumors than benign nodules, in blood and tumor.

Each patient went into thyroid surgery without having received any treatment. From germline, CDR1 is MNHEY and CDR2 SVGEGT. The V and J ends lost 0 bases and 2 bases respectively, with 10 bases between them. This CDR3 contains 16 residues. Details on this clone: As yet, its antigen is unknown.

As originally analysed: Variation in CDR3 across clinicopathological groups served as the basis for constructing a distant-metastasis classifier in papillary thyroid cancer. TCRdb re-processed the PCR reads through MiXCR. TCRdb's processing, not the study's, gives the V and J calls here. The sample has approximately 19,000 clones, roughly a sixth seen once. The gene calls are TRBV6-2 or TRBV6-3 and TRBJ2-2, with D possibly TRBD1 on 6 matching bases. Sequencing was carried out using blood. The clonotype was recovered from a female donor with papillary thyroid cancer or a benign thyroid nodule (not recorded which). Some clones in this sample may be carry-over from other donors' samples. This CDR3 is CASSYSVGANTGELFF. CDR3 in DNA: TGTGCCAGCAGTTACTCGGTGGGGGCTAACACCGGGGAGCTGTTTTTT.